The 8 T cell receptor beta chains reported below all come from one sample, sequenced in a study of shared clonotypes between healthy human individuals (dated by TCRdb to 2018 to 2021). Preparation of the library involved the immunoSEQ multiplex PCR assay. TCRdb took this table from immuneACCESS and kept in-frame rearrangements with V and J called. Such tables lack part of the clones; where checked against another copy, unresolved V genes explain under half of the gap, and the rest is unexplained. The sample yields about 1.4 million clones; approximately 97% were counted once. The ten biggest clones cover approximately 1% of the sample. Sequencing was performed on naive CD4+ T cells sorted from blood. The sample's cell subset or site, from its label and the paper: CD45RA+ positively selected. These receptors all come from a man in his thirties or forties in good health.

This sequence joins TRBV5-1 and TRBJ2-7; D perhaps matches TRBD1 (5 bases). V gave up 3 bases and J gave up 1 base, with 14 bases separating them. The germline CDR1 and CDR2 sequences are SGHRS and YFSETQ. CDR3 length: 15 amino acids. In DNA, the CDR3 is TGCGCCAGCAGCTCCTCAGGGATTAGGTCCTACGAGCAGTACTTC. Amino acid sequence: CASSSSGIRSYEQYF.

J is TRBJ1-1 and V is TRBV10-1; D is unclear. Germline lookup yields CDR1 WNHNN and CDR2 SYGVQD (reference sequence). V lost 4 bases, J lost 4 bases, and 10 bases lay in between. This CDR3 contains 13 residues. CDR3 sequence (DNA): TGCGCCAGCAGTGGCCAGAAGAGCACTGAAGCTTTCTTT. Amino acid sequence: CASSGQKSTEAFF.

The chain joins TRBV27 to TRBJ2-7; possibly TRBD1 or TRBD2 for D (5 bases each). Looked up from germline, CDR1 is MNHEY and CDR2 is SMNVEV (reference sequence). The CDR3 spans 13 residues. V lost 4 bases and J 7 bases, leaving 14 bases between the germline ends. The CDR3 here is CASSSYPWGEQYF. CDR3 in DNA: TGTGCCAGCAGTTCGTACCCGTGGGGGGAGCAGTACTTC.

The chain carries TRBV29-1 and TRBJ1-4, with D hard to call. The CDR3 is 14 residues long. CDR1 is SQVTM, CDR2 ANQGSEA, per germline. V was shortened by 5 bases and J by 1 base, with 11 bases between the two germline ends. CDR3 region: CSVSDTVTNEKLFF. CDR3 coding DNA: TGCAGCGTTAGTGACACGGTAACTAATGAAAAACTGTTTTTT.

V gene TRBV19 combines with J gene TRBJ2-7; D not resolved. Trimming took off 2 bases at V and 6 bases at J, with 14 bases between the two ends. The V gene's germline CDR1 is LNHDA and CDR2 SQIVND (reference sequence). The CDR3 is 14 amino acids. The CDR3 DNA reads TGTGCCAGTAGTATACGACATACGACCGTCGAGCAGTACTTC. This encodes CASSIRHTTVEQYF.

The V call is TRBV28, the J call TRBJ1-1; D unresolved. The CDR3 covers 16 residues. CDR1 and CDR2 from the germline V gene are MDHEN and SYDVKM. Trimming removed 1 base at V and 0 bases at J, with 12 bases between. CDR3 DNA: TGTGCCAGCAGTTTATCGGACTTACTTATGAACACTGAAGCTTTCTTT. This sequence encodes CASSLSDLLMNTEAFF.

The chain couples TRBV15 to TRBJ2-7; the D call may be TRBD1 or TRBD2 (6 bases each). Germline values: CDR1 LNHNV, CDR2 YYDKDF (reference sequence). V lost 1 base, J lost 9 bases, and 22 bases lay in between. The CDR3 length is 16 residues. The CDR3 sequence: CATSRVTGAGSRRQYF. The CDR3 region has the DNA TGTGCCACCAGCAGAGTAACGGGGGCGGGCTCCAGGCGGCAGTACTTC.

CDR3 protein: CASSFPLGDTDTQYF. DNA for the CDR3: TGTGCCAGCAGCTTCCCCCTGGGGGACACAGATACGCAGTATTTT. The chain has TRBV5-4 and TRBJ2-3; D could derive from TRBD1 or TRBD2 (5 bases each). This CDR3 has 15 residues. Germline lookup yields CDR1 SGHNT and CDR2 YYREEE (reference sequence). V was clipped by 2 bases and J by 2 bases, with 12 bases between them.